This T cell receptor (beta chain) was captured in a study of shared clonotypes between healthy human individuals. Broader study findings: Naive subsets usually exceeded memory subsets in estimated richness.

Per the germline V gene, CDR1 is MGHRA and CDR2 is YSYEKL. The CDR3 spans 16 residues. With V trimmed by 4 bases and J by 4 bases, 9 bases remained unmatched. Everyone who donated was a Caucasian adult who lived in Nashville, Tennessee. Profiling relied on immunoSEQ multiplex PCR, and the TCRdb table lists in-frame clones only, not all of them. The sample holds 2 million to 3 million clones, under 95% seen once. For this clone: Its antigen is currently unknown.

Sequencing was done on a sample of naive CD4+ T cells from PBMCs. The subset: CD45RA+ positively selected. The V and J genes are TRBV4-1 and TRBJ2-2; 7 bases are shared with TRBD2. The TCR originated in a man between 18 and 29 years old in good health. Some clones in this sample may be carry-over from other donors' samples. CDR3 nucleotide sequence: TGCGCCAGCAGCCTGTCGGGGGGACCCCCCACCGGGGAGCTGTTTTTT. Its protein is CASSLSGGPPTGELFF.